Below are 27 T cell receptor beta chains sequenced from a single sample in a study of CD8 T cells in ankylosing spondylitis (dated by TCRdb to 2016 to 2017). Library method: 5' RACE. These reads were obtained on an Illumina HiSeq 2500. The public reads were reanalyzed by TCRdb: fastp trimming at Q25, MiXCR alignment, in-frame beta chains only. Each entry is one CDR3 protein sequence, shown with its most common DNA and genes. The sample records around 31,000 distinct CDR3 sequences, approximately 28% of which are singletons. The ten largest clones represent about 50% of the sample. Sequencing was done on a sample of synovial fluid, either unsorted or a sorted T cell fraction (not recorded which). The source of these receptors is a male donor with ankylosing spondylitis.

There are many counts of this clonotype. This chain joins TRBV20-1 and TRBJ1-5; 10 nucleotides align to TRBD1. CDR3 length equals 15 residues. V was pared by 3 bases and J by 6 bases, with 8 bases of the junction left unmatched. Germline CDR1 DFQATT, CDR2 SNEGSKA (reference sequence). The CDR3 is CSASRTGGLVQPQHF. In DNA form, the CDR3 reads TGCAGTGCTAGCCGGACAGGGGGGCTGGTTCAGCCCCAGCATTTT.

J is TRBJ2-3 and V is TRBV11-2, with 9 bases fitting TRBD2. Looked up from germline, CDR1 is SGHAT and CDR2 is FQNNGV. The CDR3 is made up of 20 amino acids. The V and J ends lost 3 bases and 1 base, in that order; junction bases with no gene match: 17. The CDR3 reads CASSFDPSFSGSRRTDTQYF. The CDR3 nucleotides are TGTGCCAGCAGCTTTGACCCATCTTTTAGCGGGAGTCGACGCACAGATACGCAGTATTTT. Full variable domain (outside the CDR3, taken from reference TRBV11-2 and TRBJ2-3): EAGVAQSPRYKIIEKRQSVAFWCNPISGHATLYWYQQILGQGPKLLIQFQNNGVVDDSQLPKDRFSAERLKGVDSTLKIQPAKLEDSAVYLCASSFDPSFSGSRRTDTQYFGPGTRLTVL.

J is TRBJ2-2 and V is TRBV5-1; 11 nucleotides align to TRBD2. CDR1 is SGHRS, CDR2 YFSETQ, per germline. CDR3 length equals 17 residues. The V and J ends lost 4 bases and 2 bases, in that order; junction bases with no gene match: 7. The chain's CDR3 is CASSARLAGQNTGELFF. As DNA, the CDR3 is TGCGCCAGCAGCGCGAGACTAGCGGGGCAAAACACCGGGGAGCTGTTTTTT.

This clonotype was recorded a few times. This chain uses TRBV12-3 or TRBV12-4 with TRBJ1-4; 10 positions match TRBD1. This CDR3 comprises 16 residues. The V segment lost 2 bases and the J segment 7 bases; nucleotides outside the gene matches: 7. The CDR3 loop reads CASSLIGTGASEKLFF. The CDR3 bases are TGTGCCAGCAGTTTAATCGGGACAGGGGCCTCTGAAAAACTGTTTTTT.

In DNA form, the CDR3 reads TGTGCCAGCAGTCGACAGGCCACCGACTCCGCCAAAAACATTCAGTACTTC. Protein: CASSRQATDSAKNIQYF. The chain employs TRBV2 and TRBJ2-4; D perhaps matches TRBD1 (6 bases). The CDR3 extends over 17 amino acids. Trimming pared 5 bases from V and 1 base from J, leaving 18 bases between. Germline assignment: CDR1 SNHLY and CDR2 FYNNEI.

Ten or more counts support this clonotype. The gene calls are TRBV29-1 and TRBJ2-1; maybe TRBD1 (6 bases). The CDR3 sequence is 14 residues long. The germline gives CDR1 SQVTM, CDR2 ANQGSEA. The V gene lost 5 bases and the J gene lost 2 bases, with 13 bases spanning the gap. CDR3 sequence reads: CSVYQGPPYNEQFF. The CDR3 DNA reads TGCAGCGTTTATCAGGGGCCCCCCTACAATGAGCAGTTCTTC.

This clonotype was seen more than once but under ten times. The V and J genes are TRBV12-3 or TRBV12-4 and TRBJ2-1; D might be TRBD2 (6 bases). V dropped 2 bases and J dropped 5 bases, with 13 bases sitting between them. CDR3 size: 15 residues. The DNA for the CDR3 is TGTGCCAGCAGTTTACTGGGGGGTGTGGACAATGAGCAGTTCTTC. Translated, it gives CASSLLGGVDNEQFF.

There are a few counts of this clonotype. The chain couples TRBV7-2 to TRBJ1-1; possible D gene TRBD1, 5 bases. The CDR3 runs 15 residues. Germline V gene sequence: CDR1 SGHTA, CDR2 FQGNSA. V was cut by 5 bases and J by 0 bases, with 13 bases left in between. CDR3 in amino acids: CASSLEGQMNTEAFF. CDR3 bases: TGTGCCAGCAGCCTAGAGGGGCAGATGAACACTGAAGCTTTCTTT.

Many counts were recorded for this clonotype. J is TRBJ2-1 and V is TRBV10-3, with 10 bases fitting TRBD1. CDR1 and CDR2 from the germline V gene are ENHRY and SYGVKD. This CDR3 is 17 amino acids long. J was trimmed by 2 bases and V by 3 bases; bases with no gene match: 7. The CDR3 nucleotides read TGTGCCATCAGTGACCCATCCGGGACAGGGGCCTACAATGAGCAGTTCTTC. It translates to CAISDPSGTGAYNEQFF.

The chain is built from TRBV20-1 and TRBJ2-1; D could derive from TRBD1 or TRBD2 (6 bases each). This CDR3 spans 15 amino acids. The V end was cut by 1 base, the J end by 3 bases, with 13 bases between. Germline CDR1 and CDR2: DFQATT and SNEGSKA (reference sequence). The CDR3 spells CSARVPGEDYNEQFF. The DNA for the CDR3 is TGCAGTGCTAGAGTCCCAGGGGAGGACTACAATGAGCAGTTCTTC.

This clonotype was picked up a small number of times. This sequence joins TRBV13 and TRBJ2-7; D tentatively reads TRBD1 or TRBD2 (5 bases each). The germline V and J ends were trimmed by 0 bases and 1 base, with 10 bases remaining between them. Germline V gene sequence: CDR1 PRHDT, CDR2 FYEKMQ (reference sequence). This CDR3 comprises 15 residues. Here the CDR3 reads CASSLGRGGSYEQYV. As DNA, the CDR3 is TGTGCCAGCAGCTTAGGCCGGGGCGGATCCTACGAGCAGTACGTC.

V usage is TRBV5-8 and J usage is TRBJ1-5; TRBD1 agrees at 7 bases. Germline assignment: CDR1 SGHTS and CDR2 YDEGEE. There are 15 residues in the CDR3. V gave up 4 bases and J gave up 4 bases; unmatched junction bases: 8. CDR3 protein: CASSPPGQLNQPQHF. The CDR3, as DNA: TGTGCCAGCAGCCCACCGGGACAGCTAAATCAGCCCCAGCATTTT.

The chain combines TRBV12-3 or TRBV12-4 with TRBJ2-2; D possibly matches TRBD1 or TRBD2 (5 bases each). V lost 10 bases to trimming and J lost 0 bases, with 21 bases between them. This CDR3 has 17 residues. CDR3 sequence reads: CATNFGGPFSNTGELFF. DNA of the CDR3: TGTGCCACCAATTTTGGGGGTCCCTTTTCGAACACCGGGGAGCTGTTTTTT.

V and J are TRBV6-4 and TRBJ2-3; 10 bases map to TRBD1. V dropped 0 bases and J dropped 4; count of bases not matched to a gene: 4. The CDR3 covers 16 residues. Per germline, CDR1 MRHNA and CDR2 SNTAGT. The CDR3 region is CASSDSPGTGADTQYF. The CDR3 nucleotides are TGTGCCAGCAGTGACTCGCCCGGGACAGGGGCAGATACGCAGTATTTT.

This clonotype has just a few counts. The chain uses TRBV20-1 and TRBJ1-1, with a tentative D call TRBD1 (5 bases). This CDR3 has 18 amino acids. CDR1 DFQATT and CDR2 SNEGSKA come from the germline V gene (reference sequence). V lost 0 bases, J lost 5 bases, and 25 bases lay in between. This CDR3 reads CSARDSYSLTEMWTEAFF. CDR3 nucleotides: TGCAGTGCTAGAGATAGTTATAGCTTGACAGAAATGTGGACTGAAGCTTTCTTT.

This clonotype was detected ten times or more. The chain joins TRBV12-3 or TRBV12-4 to TRBJ1-2; D gene uncertain. This CDR3 is built from 12 residues. Trimming took 4 bases from V and 11 from J, leaving 14 bases between them. CDR3 DNA: TGTGCCAGCAGTTCCCTTGGGAGTGTGTACACCTTC. Translated, it gives CASSSLGSVYTF.

This sequence joins TRBV5-5 and TRBJ2-1; D gene ambiguous. Germline V gene lookup returns CDR1 SGHKS and CDR2 YYEKEE (reference sequence). The length of the CDR3 is 15 residues. Trimming pared 5 bases from V and 0 bases from J, leaving 12 bases between. CDR3 DNA sequence: TGTGCCAGCAGGCCGAATGATCGCTCCTACAATGAGCAGTTCTTC. Protein: CASRPNDRSYNEQFF.

V is TRBV6-6 and J is TRBJ2-7; D remains ambiguous. V lost 2 bases, J lost 7 bases, and 9 bases lay in between. The CDR3 is 12 residues long. Per germline, CDR1 MNHNY and CDR2 SVGAGI (reference sequence). The CDR3 is CASSYRAGEQYV. The CDR3 coding sequence is TGTGCCAGCAGTTACAGGGCTGGGGAGCAGTACGTC.

There are a few counts of this clonotype. The chain recombines TRBV7-2 with TRBJ2-4; tentatively, D is TRBD1 or TRBD2 (5 bases each). Germline V CDR1 and CDR2: SGHTA, FQGNSA. The CDR3 has 16 amino acids. The V end was cut by 4 bases, the J end by 0 bases, with 13 bases between. The CDR3 DNA sequence: TGTGCCAGCAGCTCGCTGGGACCCGGAGCCAAAAACATTCAGTACTTC. Its translation: CASSSLGPGAKNIQYF.

This clonotype was picked up many times. The rearrangement links TRBV7-9 to TRBJ2-1, with D perhaps matching TRBD2 (5 bases). This CDR3 spans 12 amino acids. In germline, CDR1 is SEHNR, CDR2 FQNEAQ (reference sequence). Trimming took off 5 bases at V and 10 bases at J, with 12 bases between the two ends. CDR3 DNA: TGTGCCAGCAGCGTTGGGGAGAACGAGCAGTTCTTC. It is translated as CASSVGENEQFF.

The chain joins TRBV12-3 or TRBV12-4 to TRBJ2-1; D is perhaps TRBD2 (5 bases). Trimming cost V 8 bases and J 5 bases, with 10 bases left between them. There are 12 residues in the CDR3. The CDR3 loop is CASLAVNNEQFF. The CDR3 DNA is TGTGCCAGCCTAGCTGTCAACAATGAGCAGTTCTTC.

The rearrangement uses TRBV29-1 and TRBJ2-3; 8 nucleotides match TRBD2. Per the germline V gene, CDR1 is SQVTM and CDR2 is ANQGSEA. CDR3 length: 16 amino acids. V shed 6 bases and J 2 bases; nucleotides not matched to a gene: 13. CDR3: CSVPFQRELTTDTQYF. Written as DNA, the CDR3 is TGCAGCGTCCCCTTCCAGCGGGAGTTGACCACAGATACGCAGTATTTT.

The chain couples TRBV11-2 to TRBJ1-1, with no clear D. The CDR3 runs to 11 residues. Germline V lookup: CDR1 SGHAT, CDR2 FQNNGV. V lost 7 bases and J 5 bases, leaving 8 bases between the germline ends. CDR3 in DNA: TGTGCCAGCACGGAGGGAACTGAAGCTTTCTTT. Protein sequence: CASTEGTEAFF.

The table lists this clonotype with a few counts. The chain joins TRBV6-5 to TRBJ1-5; 7 bases agree with TRBD1. Germline CDR1 is MNHEY and CDR2 is SVGAGI. The CDR3 sequence is 16 residues long. V shed 2 bases, J shed 6 bases, and the junction held 10 bases outside the gene matches. This CDR3 reads CASSYRNDRVFQPQHF. In DNA, the CDR3 is TGTGCCAGCAGTTACAGGAATGACAGGGTTTTTCAGCCCCAGCATTTT.

The chain couples TRBV30 to TRBJ2-1; 12 nucleotides match TRBD2. Germline values: CDR1 GTSNPN, CDR2 SVGIG (reference sequence). This CDR3 spans 15 amino acids. The junction had 4 bases not matched to a gene; V was cut back by 4 bases and J by 3 bases. For the CDR3, the DNA is TGTGCCTGGAACCGACTAGCGGGAGACTACAATGAGCAGTTCTTC. Encoded protein: CAWNRLAGDYNEQFF.

The chain is built from TRBV4-1 and TRBJ2-7; 7 positions match TRBD1. This CDR3 has 16 amino acids. Looked up from germline, CDR1 is MGHRA and CDR2 is YSYEKL. The ends lost 0 bases at V and 2 bases at J; junction bases unmatched: 7. CDR3 in DNA: TGCGCCAGCAGCCAAGATGGGACAGCTTTTACCTACGAGCAGTACTTC. Its translation: CASSQDGTAFTYEQYF.

The genes are TRBV5-3 and TRBJ1-5; D possibly corresponds to TRBD1 (6 bases). TRBV5-3 is marked as an open reading frame, function uncertain. The V gene lost 0 bases and the J gene lost 5 bases, with 21 bases spanning the gap. The CDR3 contains 18 residues. The CDR3 coding sequence is TGTGCCAGAAGCTTGGTGGGTAACAGGGCGCAGTCTTATCAGCCCCAGCATTTT. Amino acid sequence: CARSLVGNRAQSYQPQHF.